This TCR beta chain was sequenced for a study of blood T cell repertoires in COVID-19. Study-wide context: COVID-19 samples, acute and convalescent, were from the United States, Italy and Spain.

This clone occurred a few times. This CDR3 region has 15 residues. CDR1 is LGHDT, CDR2 YNNKEL, per germline (reference sequence). The junction had 6 bases not matched to a gene; V was cut back by 4 bases and J by 0 bases. This table comes from immunoSEQ multiplex PCR, and its TCRdb copy is limited to in-frame clones, with some not included. Among about 62,000 clones listed, 76% were seen once. The sample was peripheral blood. The TCR originated in a woman between 45 and 65 years old with active or convalescent COVID-19. The chain joins TRBV3-1 (or the pseudogene TRBV3-2) to TRBJ2-7; 7 bases fit TRBD2. The CDR3, as DNA: TGTGCCAGCAGCCTGTCAGCGGGGAGCTCCTACGAGCAGTACTTC. As protein: CASSLSAGSSYEQYF.